The present T cell receptor (beta chain) was sequenced within a study of graft-versus-host responses after intestinal transplantation. Study-wide background: Isolated intestinal, liver-intestinal, or multivisceral transplants were what recipients had.

The table came from immunoSEQ multiplex PCR; TCRdb's copy has only in-frame clones and leaves some out. The table records under 50,000 clones, 80% to 95% of them present only once. Concerning this clone: The antigen is undetermined.

Study-wide results and limits: Present in recipient marrow, GvH clones included some that appeared first in ileum or blood. Early post-transplant HvG declines showed an association with peak circulating GvH clone levels.

The sequence was collected from a human patient who received an intestinal transplant, so some T cells may come from the graft donor. This specimen consisted of PBMCs, obtained approximately 100 weeks after intestinal transplantation.

The CDR3 region is CASNGLAGGRGETQYF. DNA for the CDR3: TGTGCCAGCAACGGACTAGCGGGGGGCCGGGGGGAGACCCAGTACTTC. V is TRBV2 and J is TRBJ2-5, with TRBD2 matching over 14 bases. This CDR3 spans 16 amino acids. After removal of 7 bases from V and 5 bases from J, the junction contained 9 bases not matched to a gene. Germline V gene sequence: CDR1 SNHLY, CDR2 FYNNEI.